The 3 T cell receptor beta chains reported below all come from one sample, sequenced in a study of follicular helper T cells after annual influenza vaccination (dated by TCRdb to the late 2010s). The library came from the immunoSEQ multiplex PCR assay. Drawn from immuneACCESS, this table holds only the in-frame rearrangements with V and J called that TCRdb kept. Clones are partly lost; checked studies trace under half to an unresolved V gene and leave the rest unexplained. This sample lists about 11,000 clones; roughly four fifths were detected once. The top ten clonotypes cover more than 0.7% of the sample. This material consisted of CXCR5- memory CD4+ T cells sorted from blood, taken 6 weeks after influenza vaccination. This specimen's cell subset or site label, per the study, means: CXCR5- memory CD4 T cells. The receptors here all came from an adult who received the influenza vaccine.

Only a few counts were recorded for this clone. The chain has TRBV7-2 and TRBJ2-2, with 12 nucleotides matching TRBD2. V dropped 5 bases and J dropped 6; count of bases not matched to a gene: 4. The CDR3 covers 15 residues. Germline V gene data show CDR1 as SGHTA and CDR2 as FQGNSA. This CDR3 is CASSPTSGRSGELFF. CDR3 in DNA: TGTGCCAGCAGCCCGACTAGCGGGAGATCCGGGGAGCTGTTTTTT.

The rearrangement joins TRBV4-1 to TRBJ2-5; 7 nucleotides align to TRBD1. The CDR3 is 15 amino acids. The germline V gene encodes CDR1 MGHRA and CDR2 YSYEKL. V was pared by 1 base and J by 4 bases, with 6 bases of the junction left unmatched. The CDR3 DNA is TGCGCCAGCAGCCAAGCCCCAGGGGGAACAGAGACCCAGTACTTC. Translating it yields CASSQAPGGTETQYF.

The V gene is TRBV6-5, the J gene TRBJ1-6, with TRBD1 matching 7 bases. The CDR3 has 14 residues. J was trimmed by 7 bases and V by 8 bases; bases with no gene match: 8. The germline CDR1 and CDR2 sequences are MNHEY and SVGAGI. The CDR3 DNA reads as TGTGCCAGCCTAAAGGCACAGGGGAATTCACCCCTCCACTTT. It is translated as CASLKAQGNSPLHF.